Below are 14 T cell receptor beta chains sequenced from a single sample in a study of blood T cell repertoires in COVID-19. The assay was immunoSEQ multiplex PCR, and TCRdb's table has in-frame clones only and misses some. Among roughly 570,000 clones listed, roughly nine tenths were seen once. Source material: peripheral blood. Receptor source: a woman in her fifties or sixties with COVID-19, enrolled during active disease.

This chain connects TRBV18 to TRBJ2-1; D is unresolved. Germline V gene sequence: CDR1 KGHSH, CDR2 LQKENI. This CDR3 is 15 amino acids long. V shed 3 bases and J shed 7 bases, with 16 bases lying between them. CDR3 DNA: TGTGCCAGCTCACCCACCCCCCCGGGTGGGAATGAGCAGTTCTTC. Translated: CASSPTPPGGNEQFF.

This chain uses TRBV7-8 with TRBJ2-7; the D gene is possibly TRBD2 (6 bases). Germline V CDR1 and CDR2: SGHVS, FQNEAQ. This CDR3 has 14 amino acids. Trimming pared 0 bases from V and 7 bases from J, leaving 13 bases between. CDR3 in DNA: TGTGCCAGCAGCTTAGCGGGACTCGCGCGGGAGCAGTACTTC. Its protein product is CASSLAGLAREQYF.

The chain links TRBV4-1 to TRBJ2-2; 7 bases map to TRBD2. The length of the CDR3 is 14 residues. The V segment lost 4 bases and the J segment 6 bases; nucleotides outside the gene matches: 5. Germline lookup yields CDR1 MGHRA and CDR2 YSYEKL. DNA for the CDR3: TGCGCCAGCAGCCCAGCGGGGAGGGCCGGGGAGCTGTTTTTT. Amino acids: CASSPAGRAGELFF.

The CDR3 loop is CASSLAPERTGFYGYTF. The CDR3 region has the DNA TGCGCCAGCAGCTTGGCACCGGAGCGAACAGGATTCTATGGCTACACCTTC. The chain is built from TRBV5-1 and TRBJ1-2; D is perhaps TRBD1 (5 bases). CDR1 and CDR2 from the germline V gene are SGHRS and YFSETQ. The CDR3 length is 17 residues. V lost 0 bases and J lost 4, with 19 bases in between.

The chain links TRBV11-2 to TRBJ1-2; D not resolved. There are 12 residues in the CDR3. V shed 5 bases and J shed 3 bases, with 7 bases lying between them. Germline V CDR1 and CDR2: SGHAT, FQNNGV. For the CDR3, the DNA is TGTGCCAGCAGCCCCGGGTACTATGGCTACACCTTC. This encodes CASSPGYYGYTF.

J is TRBJ1-1 and V is TRBV30, with D perhaps matching TRBD1 (5 bases). Germline V CDR1 and CDR2: GTSNPN, SVGIG (reference sequence). The CDR3 length is 18 residues. The V gene lost 0 bases and the J gene lost 7 bases, with 27 bases spanning the gap. The CDR3 spells CAWSVRVETDQTPVEAFF. In nucleotides, the CDR3 is TGTGCCTGGAGTGTACGGGTTGAGACAGACCAAACCCCAGTTGAAGCTTTCTTT.

V and J are TRBV11-2 and TRBJ1-1; possibly TRBD1 for D (5 bases). V lost 5 bases to trimming and J lost 4 bases, with 17 bases between them. Germline V gene sequence: CDR1 SGHAT, CDR2 FQNNGV. CDR3 length: 15 amino acids. CDR3 region: CASSERYQGSTEAFF. CDR3 sequence (DNA): TGTGCCAGCAGCGAACGTTATCAGGGCAGCACTGAAGCTTTCTTT.

The CDR3 is CASSQRQSSTDTQYF. CDR3 nucleotides: TGTGCCAGCAGCCAAAGACAGTCGTCCACAGATACGCAGTATTTT. The V and J genes are TRBV3-1 (or the pseudogene TRBV3-2) and TRBJ2-3; D may be TRBD1 (5 bases). Germline V gene data show CDR1 as LGHDT and CDR2 as YNNKEL (reference sequence). V lost 2 bases and J lost 2, with 11 bases in between. This CDR3 is 15 amino acids long.

The chain recombines TRBV2 with TRBJ1-4, with D possibly being TRBD1 (5 bases). This CDR3 is built from 13 residues. The V end lost 8 bases, the J end lost 10 bases, and 17 bases lay between the germline ends. CDR1 and CDR2 (germline): SNHLY, FYNNEI. CDR3 in amino acids: CASGGVAAGKLFF. The CDR3 DNA reads as TGTGCCAGCGGGGGGGTTGCGGCGGGAAAACTGTTTTTT.

The rearrangement uses TRBV6-1 and TRBJ1-1; maybe TRBD1 (6 bases). Between the trimmed V and J ends, which lost 3 bases and 5 bases, there was a span of 13 bases. Germline assignment: CDR1 MNHNS and CDR2 SASEGT. CDR3 size: 14 residues. The CDR3 sequence is CASSEVGAGTEAFF. CDR3 DNA sequence: TGTGCCAGCAGTGAGGTGGGGGCCGGGACTGAAGCTTTCTTT.

DNA of the CDR3: TGCAGCGTTGTGGGTAGCGGCTCCTACAATGAGCAGTTCTTC. This sequence encodes CSVVGSGSYNEQFF. The chain uses TRBV29-1 and TRBJ2-1; a weak D match, TRBD2 (6 bases). Germline CDR1 reads SQVTM; CDR2 reads ANQGSEA. The ends were cut back, 4 bases at V and 0 bases at J, with 10 bases in the middle. The CDR3 contains 14 residues.

The chain carries TRBV19 and TRBJ1-2; TRBD1 aligns across 7 bases. CDR1 and CDR2 from the germline V gene are LNHDA and SQIVND (reference sequence). V lost 3 bases to trimming and J lost 2 bases; unmatched junction nucleotides: 6. The CDR3 extends over 15 amino acids. The CDR3, as DNA: TGTGCCAGTAGTATCGAGGGACAGTTCAACTATGGCTACACCTTC. Translation: CASSIEGQFNYGYTF.

V is TRBV7-3 and J is TRBJ2-7; 10 positions agree with TRBD1. CDR3 length: 14 amino acids. CDR1 SGHTA and CDR2 FQGTGA come from the germline V gene. After removal of 5 bases from V and 5 bases from J, the junction contained 6 bases not matched to a gene. The CDR3 loop reads CASSPGTGANEQYF. Here the CDR3 DNA reads TGTGCCAGCAGCCCCGGGACAGGGGCCAACGAGCAGTACTTC. Using reference TRBV7-3 and TRBJ2-7 for the parts outside the CDR3, the full variable domain is GAGVSQTPSNKVTEKGKYVELRCDPISGHTALYWYRQSLGQGPEFLIYFQGTGAADDSGLPNDRFFAVRPEGSVSTLKIQRTERGDSAVYLCASSPGTGANEQYFGPGTRLTVT.

As regards this clone: Other DNA sequences in this specimen translate into the identical CDR3. This chain connects TRBV9 to TRBJ2-3; D is undetermined. Germline CDR1 SGDLS, CDR2 YYNGEE. The germline V and J ends were trimmed by 0 bases and 5 bases, with 7 bases remaining between them. This CDR3 is built from 13 residues. This CDR3 is CASSVAPGDTQYF. The CDR3 nucleotides read TGTGCCAGCAGCGTAGCCCCGGGAGATACGCAGTATTTT.